This is a list of T cell receptor beta chains from one sample in a study of T cell responses to AZD1222 COVID-19 vaccine. Using immunoSEQ multiplex PCR, the repertoire was profiled, and TCRdb retains in-frame clones only, with some absent. The sample gives 95,000 to 110,000 clones, 80% to 90% of which show up once; more than 8% is in the top ten. Sample: peripheral blood, taken on day 0 of AZD1222 vaccination. These receptor sequences come from an adult in good health. Both conserved end residues are part of each CDR3. A D gene is named only where the DNA matches it firmly. A clone size is listed for some rows: how often the clone was seen (once, few, many), or a class if it is expanded.

size: .
V: TRBV24-1
D: .
J: TRBJ2-7
DNA: TGTGCCACCAGTGATGAGGACCAGGCGGAGCAGTACTTC
CDR3: CATSDEDQAEQYF

size: .
V: TRBV19
D: TRBD1
J: TRBJ1-5
DNA: TGTGCCAGTAGTATGGGGACAGCTTATAGCAATCAGCCCCAGCATTTT
CDR3: CASSMGTAYSNQPQHF

size: .
V: TRBV14
D: TRBD1
J: TRBJ2-7
DNA: TGTGCCAGCAGCCAAGTTAGACAGGGGAACGAGCAGTACTTC
CDR3: CASSQVRQGNEQYF

size: .
V: TRBV18
D: .
J: TRBJ2-3
DNA: TGTGCCAGCTCACCGGGTAGTCAGAGGAGCACAGATACGCAGTATTTT
CDR3: CASSPGSQRSTDTQYF

size: .
V: TRBV4-1
D: .
J: TRBJ2-3
DNA: TGCGCCAGCAGCCAAGATTCAGTGAGGGCCTTAGGCATGTATACGCAGTATTTT
CDR3: CASSQDSVRALGMYTQYF

size: .
V: TRBV6-5
D: .
J: TRBJ2-5
DNA: TGTGCCAGCATGGCCAGCGGGGAGACCCAGTACTTC
CDR3: CASMASGETQYF

size: .
V: TRBV19
D: TRBD1
J: TRBJ2-7
DNA: TGTGCCAGTAGTATCCCCGGGACAGGGGACTACGAGCAGTACTTC
CDR3: CASSIPGTGDYEQYF

size: .
V: TRBV27
D: .
J: TRBJ2-1
DNA: TGTGCCAGCAGTCCGAGGGGGAGCTCCTACAATGAGCAGTTCTTC
CDR3: CASSPRGSSYNEQFF

size: .
V: TRBV27
D: .
J: TRBJ2-7
DNA: TGTGCCAGCAGTTACGGTAGCGGACCAACTTACGAGCAGTACTTC
CDR3: CASSYGSGPTYEQYF

size: .
V: TRBV28
D: .
J: TRBJ2-3
DNA: TGTGCCAGCAGCCCGCGCGATCTCGCGACGGATACGCAGTATTTT
CDR3: CASSPRDLATDTQYF

size: .
V: TRBV6-1
D: .
J: TRBJ2-7
DNA: TGTGCCAGCAGTGAATCCGGATACGAGCAGTACTTC
CDR3: CASSESGYEQYF

size: .
V: TRBV7-9
D: .
J: TRBJ2-2
DNA: TGTGCCAGCAAGGGGCCGAACACCGGGGAGCTGTTTTTT
CDR3: CASKGPNTGELFF

size: .
V: TRBV5-6
D: .
J: TRBJ1-2
DNA: TGTGCCAGCAGCTTGGGACAGAAACACTATGGCTACACCTTC
CDR3: CASSLGQKHYGYTF

size: .
V: TRBV28
D: TRBD2
J: TRBJ2-1
DNA: TGTGCCAGCAGATCTGGGACTAGAGACAATGAGCAGTTCTTC
CDR3: CASRSGTRDNEQFF

size: .
V: TRBV4-3
D: .
J: TRBJ2-5
DNA: TGCGCCAGCAGCCACTATTTAGGAGAGACCCAGTACTTC
CDR3: CASSHYLGETQYF

size: .
V: TRBV18
D: TRBD1
J: TRBJ1-6
DNA: TGTGCCAGCTCACCACAGGGACAGGGGGGTTCACCCCTCCACTTT
CDR3: CASSPQGQGGSPLHF

size: .
V: TRBV7-9
D: .
J: TRBJ1-1
DNA: TGTGCCAGCAGCTTAACGGAGAACACTGAAGCTTTCTTT
CDR3: CASSLTENTEAFF

size: .
V: TRBV28
D: TRBD2
J: TRBJ2-3
DNA: TGTGCCAGCAGGGGTGGGAGGGGCACAGATACGCAGTATTTT
CDR3: CASRGGRGTDTQYF

size: .
V: TRBV5-4
D: .
J: TRBJ2-6
DNA: TGTGCCAGCAGCTTGTATCGTCTCTCTGGGGCCAACGTCCTGACTTTC
CDR3: CASSLYRLSGANVLTF

size: once
V: TRBV4-1
D: .
J: TRBJ1-2
DNA: TGCGCCAGCAGAACCTGGGAGGGTACCGCATCAGCTGGCTACACCTTC
CDR3: CASRTWEGTASAGYTF

size: .
V: TRBV10-2
D: .
J: TRBJ1-1
DNA: TGCGCCAGCCTAAACAGGGTCTCTGAAGCTTTCTTT
CDR3: CASLNRVSEAFF

size: few
V: TRBV28
D: TRBD2
J: TRBJ2-1
DNA: TGTGCCAGCAGTTTTCCTATTTCGTCTCTAGCGGGAGGTAGCAATGAGCAGTTCTTC
CDR3: CASSFPISSLAGGSNEQFF

size: once
V: TRBV19
D: TRBD1
J: TRBJ2-1
DNA: TGTGCCAGTAGTTTCTACAGGGGGGCTGACAATGAGCAGTTCTTC
CDR3: CASSFYRGADNEQFF